A selection of T cell receptor beta chains follows, all from one sample in a study of OX40 agonist ivuxolimab in advanced cancers. TCRdb keeps only in-frame clones here, not all; method: immunoSEQ multiplex PCR. Of more than 60,000 clones in the sample, approximately 92% are singletons; the top ten hold more than 13%. The input for sequencing was CD4+ or CD8+ T cells sorted from blood, taken in a trial of the OX40 agonist ivuxolimab. All receptors derive from an adult with an advanced solid tumor such as melanoma, head and neck, liver or kidney cancer. Each CDR3 is given with its conserved first and last residue. Fields, in order: D gene, V gene, J gene, clone size, CDR3 DNA, CDR3 protein. D genes are given only for firm matches. The size entry is marked missing in some rows and otherwise reads once, few, many or a size class.

TRBD1	TRBV28	TRBJ2-3	.	TGTGCCAGCAGTTCACCGGACAGGGGCCCCACAGATACGCAGTATTTT	CASSSPDRGPTDTQYF
.	TRBV7-9	TRBJ2-7	.	TGTGCCAGCAGCCTCGGGAGCTACGAGCAGTACTTC	CASSLGSYEQYF
.	TRBV5-5	TRBJ2-7	once	TGTGCCAGCAGCTTGGAGGGAGGTGGGGGATACTACGAGCAGTACTTC	CASSLEGGGGYYEQYF
.	TRBV6-5	TRBJ2-7	.	TGTGCCAGCAGTTCCCCGTGGGGCACATATTACGAGCAGTACTTC	CASSSPWGTYYEQYF
TRBD1	TRBV6-1	TRBJ1-5	.	TGTGCCAGCAGTGAAAAGAGGGGACAGTTTGATTATAGCAATCAGCCCCAGCATTTT	CASSEKRGQFDYSNQPQHF
.	TRBV28	TRBJ2-3	.	TGTGCCAGCAGTTTACCCCGGACAGGGCGGGGAGGGGGCACAGATACGCAGTATTTT	CASSLPRTGRGGGTDTQYF
TRBD1	TRBV30	TRBJ2-5	.	TGTGCCTGCCGCGCCGAGGGGGCGGGAGAGACCCAGTACTTC	CACRAEGAGETQYF
.	TRBV7-9	TRBJ2-5	.	TGTGCCAGCAGCTTTTTAGGGCAGGAACAAGAGACCCAGTACTTC	CASSFLGQEQETQYF
.	TRBV5-1	TRBJ2-1	.	TGCGCCAGCAGCCGGACTGACAATGAGCAGTTCTTC	CASSRTDNEQFF
TRBD1	TRBV5-1	TRBJ2-5	.	TGCGCCAGCAGCTCGGAGGGGACAGGGTCGGGAGAGACCCAGTACTTC	CASSSEGTGSGETQYF
.	TRBV10-3	TRBJ2-1	.	TGTGCCATCAGACCGGCAGGCGTTGAAAATGAGCAGTTCTTC	CAIRPAGVENEQFF
TRBD2	TRBV11-2	TRBJ2-7	.	TGTGCCAGCAGCCCCCGGACTAGCGGGGGTTCCTACGAGCAGTACTTC	CASSPRTSGGSYEQYF
.	TRBV6-5	TRBJ2-7	.	TGTGCCAGCAGTTACGGGGGAGGGGGTGAGCAGTACTTC	CASSYGGGGEQYF
.	TRBV5-1	TRBJ1-2	.	TGCGCCAGCAGCAAGGACACTTATGGCTACACCTTC	CASSKDTYGYTF
TRBD2	TRBV7-9	TRBJ2-7	.	TGTGCCAGCAGCTTAACTAGCGGGAGCTCCTACGAGCAGTACTTC	CASSLTSGSSYEQYF
.	TRBV19	TRBJ1-2	.	TGTGCCAGTAGTATAGTGGGGGCCTCCCGGGATGGCTACACCTTC	CASSIVGASRDGYTF
TRBD1	TRBV7-6	TRBJ1-5	.	TGTGCCAGCAGCGACGGGACAGGGGGTGGCGGCAATCAGCCCCAGCATTTT	CASSDGTGGGGNQPQHF
.	TRBV28	TRBJ2-1	.	TGTGCCAGCAGTTTAGACGGGTACAATGAGCAGTTCTTC	CASSLDGYNEQFF
.	TRBV15	TRBJ1-5	.	TGTGCCACCAGCAGCCACAGGAGCCAGCCCCAGCATTTT	CATSSHRSQPQHF